This is a list of T cell receptor beta chains from one sample in a study of blood T cell repertoires in COVID-19. Sequencing was performed with immunoSEQ multiplex PCR; in TCRdb, only in-frame clones are kept and a portion is missing. Of 220,000 or so clones in the sample, 80% were seen once. Sequencing used peripheral blood. Every receptor here comes from a woman in her 70s with acute or convalescent COVID-19. Both conserved end residues are part of each CDR3. A D gene is named only where the DNA matches it firmly. The size field is filled for only some rows; it gives once, few, many or a size class.

clone_size	d_call	v_call	j_call	cdr3_aa	cdr3_nt
NA	TRBD1	TRBV6-6	TRBJ1-4	CASRGQGTTNEKLFF	TGTGCCAGCAGGGGACAGGGGACAACTAATGAAAAACTGTTTTTT
few	TRBD2	TRBV24-1	TRBJ2-1	CATSDPGTSGRGLDEQFF	TGTGCCACCAGTGACCCAGGGACTAGCGGGAGAGGACTAGATGAGCAGTTCTTC
NA	TRBD1	TRBV6-4	TRBJ2-5	CASSERQGSRETQYF	TGTGCCAGCAGTGAAAGACAGGGTTCACGAGAGACCCAGTACTTC
few	NA	TRBV21-1	TRBJ2-1	CASSKAPSTGGPDNEQFF	TGTGCCAGCAGCAAAGCCCCTTCAACGGGAGGGCCCGACAATGAGCAGTTCTTC
NA	NA	TRBV5-8	TRBJ1-2	CARPTDDYGYTF	TGTGCCAGACCGACAGATGACTATGGCTACACCTTC
NA	TRBD1	TRBV29-1	TRBJ1-2	CSVAGQHNYGYTF	TGCAGCGTTGCGGGACAGCATAACTATGGCTACACCTTC
NA	NA	TRBV29-1	TRBJ2-3	CSAGPGGWDTDTQYF	TGCAGCGCCGGACCGGGGGGCTGGGACACAGATACGCAGTATTTT
NA	TRBD1	TRBV28	TRBJ2-5	CASSLIGQGQTQYF	TGTGCCAGCAGTTTGATTGGACAGGGACAGACCCAGTACTTC
few	TRBD2	TRBV11-2	TRBJ2-1	CASSLATSGTYPFF	TGTGCCAGCAGCTTAGCAACTAGCGGGACTTATCCGTTCTTC
NA	NA	TRBV5-5	TRBJ2-5	CASSLEAGAKETQYF	TGTGCCAGCAGCTTGGAGGCAGGGGCGAAAGAGACCCAGTACTTC
NA	NA	TRBV5-1	TRBJ2-7	CASSFDWGVRNYEQYF	TGCGCCAGCAGCTTCGATTGGGGAGTAAGAAACTACGAGCAGTACTTC
NA	TRBD1	TRBV27	TRBJ2-7	CASASGTAAYEQYF	TGTGCCAGCGCTTCCGGGACAGCGGCCTACGAGCAGTACTTC
NA	TRBD1	TRBV7-3	TRBJ2-2	CASSFTGATGELFF	TGTGCCAGCAGCTTTACAGGGGCCACCGGGGAGCTGTTTTTT
NA	NA	TRBV11-2	TRBJ2-5	CASSLQGTTGRYQETQYF	TGTGCCAGCAGCTTACAAGGGACCACAGGGAGATACCAAGAGACCCAGTACTTC
NA	NA	TRBV28	TRBJ2-3	CVAASTDTQYF	TGTGTGGCGGCAAGCACAGATACGCAGTATTTT